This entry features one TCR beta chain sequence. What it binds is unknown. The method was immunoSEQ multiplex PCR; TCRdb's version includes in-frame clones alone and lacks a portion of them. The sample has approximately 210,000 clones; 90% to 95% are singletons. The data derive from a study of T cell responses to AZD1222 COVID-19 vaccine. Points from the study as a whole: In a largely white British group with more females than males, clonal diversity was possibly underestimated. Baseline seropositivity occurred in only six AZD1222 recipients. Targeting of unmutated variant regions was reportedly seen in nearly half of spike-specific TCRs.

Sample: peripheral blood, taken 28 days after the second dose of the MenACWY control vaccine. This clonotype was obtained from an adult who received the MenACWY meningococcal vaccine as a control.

The DNA for the CDR3 is TGTGCCAGCAGCTACCAGGGGCTTATCTCCTACGAGCAGTACTTC. Translation: CASSYQGLISYEQYF. This chain uses TRBV4-2 with TRBJ2-7; a possible D gene is TRBD1 (6 bases). The CDR3 spans 15 residues. V lost 5 bases and J lost 0, with 14 bases in between. In germline, CDR1 is LGHNA, CDR2 YNFKEQ.